The 15 T cell receptor beta chains reported below all come from one sample, sequenced in a study of shared clonotypes between healthy human individuals. Here immunoSEQ multiplex PCR was the method, and the copy in TCRdb shows in-frame clones only, minus some. The sample lists almost 700,000 clones; 92% were seen once. Naive CD8 cells, CD45RO-negative and positively selected for CCR7, excluded terminally differentiated effector memory CD45RA+ cells. The sample taken for sequencing was naive CD8+ T cells sorted from blood. These receptors were taken from a man aged 25 to 40 in good health.

The V gene is TRBV4-1, the J gene TRBJ2-7; D possibly uses TRBD1 or TRBD2 (5 bases each). Deletions cut 5 bases from V and 5 bases from J, with 13 bases between. Germline V gives CDR1 MGHRA, CDR2 YSYEKL. The CDR3 has 13 amino acids. DNA of the CDR3: TGCGCCAGCAGCTTTAGAAGAGGGGACGAGCAGTACTTC. It translates to CASSFRRGDEQYF.

The chain has TRBV29-1 and TRBJ1-1; TRBD1 might be the D (5 bases). V lost 0 bases and J lost 0, with 11 bases in between. Germline-derived CDR1 and CDR2 are SQVTM and ANQGSEA. The length of the CDR3 is 15 residues. Written as DNA, the CDR3 is TGCAGCGTTGAAGAAGGGGTGAGAATGAACACTGAAGCTTTCTTT. This gives the protein CSVEEGVRMNTEAFF.

CDR3 amino acids: CASSPGTGRWEPQHF. The CDR3 DNA sequence: TGTGCCAGCAGTCCCGGGACAGGGAGATGGGAGCCCCAGCATTTT. The chain uses TRBV27 and TRBJ1-5; TRBD1 matches at 9 bases. Germline CDR1 and CDR2: MNHEY and SMNVEV (reference sequence). The CDR3 contains 15 residues. V shed 5 bases, J shed 8 bases, and the junction held 10 bases outside the gene matches.

This chain joins TRBV11-2 and TRBJ2-3; D remains ambiguous. V was cut by 8 bases and J by 4 bases, with 4 bases left in between. The CDR3 has 10 amino acids. Looked up from germline, CDR1 is SGHAT and CDR2 is FQNNGV. This CDR3 reads CASGADTQYF. For the CDR3, the DNA is TGTGCCAGCGGGGCAGATACGCAGTATTTT. The full variable domain, its missing parts supplied by reference TRBV11-2 and TRBJ2-3, is EAGVAQSPRYKIIEKRQSVAFWCNPISGHATLYWYQQILGQGPKLLIQFQNNGVVDDSQLPKDRFSAERLKGVDSTLKIQPAKLEDSAVYLCASGADTQYFGPGTRLTVL.

This clone was recorded only once. The genes are TRBV18 and TRBJ2-1; 10 bases are shared with TRBD2. CDR1 is KGHSH and CDR2 is LQKENI in the germline V gene. The CDR3 runs 16 residues. Trimming removed 2 bases from V and 8 bases from J; junction bases left unmatched: 9. CDR3 coding DNA: TGTGCCAGCTCACCAGGGGGTGGGCTAGCGGGAGATGAGCAGTTCTTC. The encoded protein is CASSPGGGLAGDEQFF.

This sequence joins TRBV5-1 and TRBJ2-5, with TRBD2 matching 7 bases. Trimming took 4 bases from V and 4 from J; bases not matched to a gene: 10. CDR3 size: 15 residues. Germline V lookup: CDR1 SGHRS, CDR2 YFSETQ. Here the CDR3 DNA reads TGCGCCAGCAGCCTTAACGGGGGGATGGTAGAGACCCAGTACTTC. This sequence encodes CASSLNGGMVETQYF.

The rearrangement joins TRBV7-2 to TRBJ2-3, with 8 bases aligning to TRBD1. Germline V CDR1 and CDR2: SGHTA, FQGNSA. Trimming cost V 4 bases and J 0 bases; bases outside gene matches: 6. The CDR3 is made up of 16 amino acids. The CDR3: CASSYLTGDSTDTQYF. The CDR3 nucleotides are TGTGCCAGCAGCTACTTGACAGGGGACAGCACAGATACGCAGTATTTT.

This clone was recorded a few times. Additional DNA sequences in this sample encode the identical CDR3. The chain uses TRBV6-4 and TRBJ2-1; the match to TRBD2 covers 9 bases. Germline lookup yields CDR1 MRHNA and CDR2 SNTAGT. The CDR3 length is 16 residues. Trimming removed 0 bases from V and 0 bases from J; junction bases left unmatched: 0. CDR3 region: CASSDSTSGSYNEQFF. The CDR3 bases are TGTGCCAGCAGTGACTCGACTAGCGGCTCCTACAATGAGCAGTTCTTC.

This sequence joins TRBV9 and TRBJ2-7, with D possibly TRBD2 on 6 matching bases. CDR1 and CDR2 from the germline V gene are SGDLS and YYNGEE. This CDR3 is built from 15 residues. V lost 0 bases to trimming and J lost 2 bases, with 12 bases between them. CDR3 nucleotide sequence: TGTGCCAGCAGCGTAGCGGCGGGGCCGGCCTACGAGCAGTACTTC. Its protein is CASSVAAGPAYEQYF.

This rearrangement joins TRBV7-9 to TRBJ2-5; 9 bases fit TRBD1. CDR1 and CDR2 (germline): SEHNR, FQNEAQ (reference sequence). V lost 5 bases and J lost 3; bases outside the gene matches: 4. This CDR3 is 14 amino acids long. In DNA form, the CDR3 reads TGTGCCAGCAGCCCCCGGACAGGGGAAGAGACCCAGTACTTC. Amino acid sequence: CASSPRTGEETQYF.

The gene calls are TRBV4-1 and TRBJ2-1; D tentatively fits TRBD1 or TRBD2 (5 bases each). With 1 base removed from V and 3 bases from J, the gap between germline ends came to 7 bases. CDR1 and CDR2 (germline): MGHRA, YSYEKL. CDR3 length: 14 amino acids. CDR3 bases: TGCGCCAGCAGCCAAGGGGACCTCTACAATGAGCAGTTCTTC. This codes for CASSQGDLYNEQFF.

This rearrangement joins TRBV7-9 to TRBJ2-5, with a weak D call TRBD2 (5 bases). The germline V gene has CDR1 SEHNR and CDR2 FQNEAQ (reference sequence). This CDR3 is 15 amino acids long. Trimming removed 2 bases at V and 3 bases at J, with 13 bases between. The CDR3 nucleotides read TGTGCCAGCAGCTTAACGGAAGCCGGGAAAGAGACCCAGTACTTC. The encoded protein is CASSLTEAGKETQYF.

This clone was observed a single time. The chain is built from TRBV5-1 and TRBJ2-7, with 9 bases identical to TRBD2. The CDR3 runs to 14 residues. Trimming at V came to 0 bases and at J to 5 bases, leaving 3 bases not matched to a gene. Per germline, CDR1 SGHRS and CDR2 YFSETQ. The CDR3 protein is CASSLGASGNEQYF. The CDR3 DNA reads TGCGCCAGCAGCTTGGGGGCTAGCGGGAACGAGCAGTACTTC.

V gene TRBV5-1 combines with J gene TRBJ2-1, with TRBD2 matching 7 bases. CDR3 length: 15 residues. The trim removed 4 bases at V and 0 bases at J, leaving 4 bases unmatched. CDR1 and CDR2 from the germline V gene are SGHRS and YFSETQ. The CDR3 loop is CASSPQRDSYNEQFF. CDR3 sequence (DNA): TGCGCCAGCAGCCCCCAGCGGGACTCCTACAATGAGCAGTTCTTC.

V usage is TRBV7-9 and J usage is TRBJ2-7, with D possibly being TRBD1 (7 bases). V was trimmed by 5 bases and J by 6 bases, leaving 20 bases between them. CDR1 and CDR2 from the germline V gene are SEHNR and FQNEAQ (reference sequence). The CDR3 is 15 amino acids. The CDR3 bases are TGTGCCAGCAGCCCTGAGACAGGGAGGCCGGGCGAGCAGTACTTC. This gives the protein CASSPETGRPGEQYF.